This TCR beta chain came from a study of cytomegalovirus exposure and HLA in healthy donors. As for the study in general: Drawn from HLA-typed donors, approximately 86 million unique TCRs were held in an early data release.

All the people who gave samples were healthy bone marrow donors. On this clone: Its antigen remains unknown.

Study results and limitations: It was in a later analysis that TCR association rates were seen to vary by HLA locus, highest for DRB1 and lowest for HLA-C.

V gave up 5 bases and J gave up 10 bases; unmatched junction bases: 5. The CDR3 totals 13 residues. Germline V lookup: CDR1 SEHNR, CDR2 FQNEAQ (reference sequence). PCR employed 60 Vbeta and 13 Jbeta primers. Clones were sequenced by immunoSEQ multiplex PCR, and TCRdb holds only the in-frame ones, with some missing. This table holds about 130,000 clones, 77% found once. The rearrangement joins TRBV7-9 to TRBJ1-4, with 9 bases fitting TRBD1. The sequencing sample was made of PBMCs. This receptor was taken from a man aged 25 to 40 in good health and CMV-seronegative. CDR3 DNA sequence: TGTGCCAGCAGCGATACAGGGGGCGGAAAACTGTTTTTT. Its protein product is CASSDTGGGKLFF.